The text below deals with one T cell receptor (beta chain). The CDR3 has 15 residues. Germline V gives CDR1 SEHNR, CDR2 FQNEAQ (reference sequence). The ends lost 4 bases at V and 5 bases at J; junction bases unmatched: 9. Study processing details: Amplification of reference gene primers was used by the study to estimate nucleated cell counts. Sequencing used immunoSEQ multiplex PCR; TCRdb keeps in-frame clones, though not all of them. Clonal size and the V and J genes are those of that table, whereas D and trimming came from the DNA. The table lists about 200,000 clones, around four fifths of them singletons. These data belong to a study of blood T cell repertoires in COVID-19. In the study overall: Both acute and convalescent COVID-19 samples were obtained from the United States, Italy and Spain. PBMCs, B-cell-depleted T cells, or T cells provided the cDNA or gDNA that made up the material.

Enrolment of Seattle patients took place during active infection, and they were followed longitudinally. The sequencing input was peripheral blood. The chain uses TRBV7-9 and TRBJ2-5; 8 bases fit TRBD2. This TCR was sampled from a man between 60 and 75 years old with COVID-19, enrolled during active disease. Here the CDR3 reads CASSSSGGVGETQYF. The CDR3 nucleotides read TGTGCCAGCAGCTCCTCGGGAGGGGTAGGGGAGACCCAGTACTTC.